These 5 T cell receptor beta chains originate from one sample sequenced in a study of cytomegalovirus exposure and HLA in healthy donors. Researchers ran the PCR with 60 Vbeta and 13 Jbeta primers. This table comes from immunoSEQ multiplex PCR, and its TCRdb copy is limited to in-frame clones, with some not included. The sample carries more than 80,000 clones, around three quarters recorded once. Specimen: PBMCs. The receptors shown here come from a boy younger than 18 in good health and CMV-seronegative.

The chain recombines TRBV28 with TRBJ1-4; D gene ambiguous. Germline CDR1 reads MDHEN; CDR2 reads SYDVKM. This CDR3 is 18 amino acids long. The V end lost 8 bases, the J end lost 4 bases, and 26 bases lay between the germline ends. The CDR3, as DNA: TGTGCCAGCGGAACTAGTTTAGCCTGGGCGTCTAATAATGAAAAACTGTTTTTT. It codes for CASGTSLAWASNNEKLFF.

This chain links TRBV29-1 with TRBJ1-1, with 8 bases that match TRBD1. The germline CDR1 and CDR2 sequences are SQVTM and ANQGSEA. This CDR3 has 13 residues. The V segment lost 8 bases and the J segment 4 bases; nucleotides outside the gene matches: 9. CDR3 amino acids: CSLRQGFGTEAFF. Written as DNA, the CDR3 is TGCAGCCTTCGACAGGGGTTCGGCACTGAAGCTTTCTTT.

The chain links TRBV7-8 to TRBJ2-1; TRBD2 agrees at 10 bases. In germline, CDR1 is SGHVS, CDR2 FQNEAQ. The CDR3 has 16 residues. After removal of 2 bases from V and 5 bases from J, the junction contained 6 bases not matched to a gene. The CDR3 DNA sequence: TGTGCCAGCAGCTTAAAGCTAGCGGGGGTGCACAATGAGCAGTTCTTC. This encodes CASSLKLAGVHNEQFF.

The CDR3 loop reads CASSLSPYTDTQYF. The CDR3 DNA reads TGCGCCAGCAGCTTGTCCCCTTACACAGATACGCAGTATTTT. V gene TRBV5-1 combines with J gene TRBJ2-3; D call uncertain. CDR1 is SGHRS and CDR2 is YFSETQ in the germline V gene. V lost 1 base and J lost 2, with 8 bases in between. The CDR3 spans 14 residues.

The chain is built from TRBV6-5 and TRBJ2-3; 11 bases map to TRBD2. The J segment lost 1 base and the V segment lost 6 bases, leaving 3 bases of the junction unmatched. This CDR3 comprises 15 residues. Germline V gives CDR1 MNHEY, CDR2 SVGAGI. The CDR3 loop is CASSPTSGGTDTQYF. For the CDR3, the DNA is TGTGCCAGCAGCCCGACTAGCGGGGGCACAGATACGCAGTATTTT.